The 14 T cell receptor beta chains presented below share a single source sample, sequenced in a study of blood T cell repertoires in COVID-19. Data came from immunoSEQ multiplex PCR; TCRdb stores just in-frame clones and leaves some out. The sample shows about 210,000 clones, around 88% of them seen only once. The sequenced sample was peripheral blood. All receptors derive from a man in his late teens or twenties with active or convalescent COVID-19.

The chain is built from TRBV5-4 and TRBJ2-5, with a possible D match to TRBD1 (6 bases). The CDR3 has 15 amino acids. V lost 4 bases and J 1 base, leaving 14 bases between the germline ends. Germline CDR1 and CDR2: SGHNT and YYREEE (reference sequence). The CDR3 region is CASSQDQGRQETQYF. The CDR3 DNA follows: TGTGCCAGCAGCCAGGACCAGGGGCGCCAAGAGACCCAGTACTTC.

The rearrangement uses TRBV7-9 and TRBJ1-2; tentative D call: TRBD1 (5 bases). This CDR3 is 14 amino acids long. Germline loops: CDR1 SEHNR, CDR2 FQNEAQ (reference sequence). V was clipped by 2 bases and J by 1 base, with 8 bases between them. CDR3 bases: TGTGCCAGCAGCTTACGACAGATTAACTATGGCTACACCTTC. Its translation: CASSLRQINYGYTF.

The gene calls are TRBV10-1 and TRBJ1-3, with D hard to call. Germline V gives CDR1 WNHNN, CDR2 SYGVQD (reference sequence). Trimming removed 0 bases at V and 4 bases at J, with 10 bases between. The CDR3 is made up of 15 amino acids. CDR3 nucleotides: TGCGCCAGCAGTGAGTCTGCGGGGTCGGGAAACACCATATATTTT. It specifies CASSESAGSGNTIYF.

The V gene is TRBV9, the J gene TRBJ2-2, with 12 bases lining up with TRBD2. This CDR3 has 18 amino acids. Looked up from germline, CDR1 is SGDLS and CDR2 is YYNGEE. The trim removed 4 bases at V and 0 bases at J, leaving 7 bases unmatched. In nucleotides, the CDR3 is TGTGCCAGCAGCCGAGGGACTAGCGGGCATACGAACACCGGGGAGCTGTTTTTT. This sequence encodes CASSRGTSGHTNTGELFF.

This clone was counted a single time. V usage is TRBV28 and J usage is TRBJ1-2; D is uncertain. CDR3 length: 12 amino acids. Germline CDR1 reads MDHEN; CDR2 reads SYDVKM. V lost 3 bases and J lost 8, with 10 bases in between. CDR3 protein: CASSFKRVGYTF. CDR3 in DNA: TGTGCCAGCAGTTTTAAGCGGGTCGGCTACACCTTC.

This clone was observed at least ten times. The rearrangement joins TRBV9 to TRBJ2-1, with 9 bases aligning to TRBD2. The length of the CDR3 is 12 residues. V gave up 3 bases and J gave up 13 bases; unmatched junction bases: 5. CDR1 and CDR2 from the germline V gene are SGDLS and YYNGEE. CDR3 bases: TGTGCCAGCAGCGCCTCCGGGACTAGCCAGTTCTTC. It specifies CASSASGTSQFF.

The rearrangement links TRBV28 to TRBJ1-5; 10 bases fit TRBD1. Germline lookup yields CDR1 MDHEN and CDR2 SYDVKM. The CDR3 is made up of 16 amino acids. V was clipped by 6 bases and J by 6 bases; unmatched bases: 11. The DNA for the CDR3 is TGTGCCAGCAGATCTGGACAGGGGGGTCGTAGTCAGCCCCAGCATTTT. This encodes CASRSGQGGRSQPQHF.

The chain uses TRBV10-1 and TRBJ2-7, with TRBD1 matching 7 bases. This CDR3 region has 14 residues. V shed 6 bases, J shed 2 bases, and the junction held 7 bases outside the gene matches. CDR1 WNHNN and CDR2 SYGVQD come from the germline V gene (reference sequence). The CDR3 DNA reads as TGCGCCAGCAGCCTGGACAGGACCACCTACGAGCAGTACTTC. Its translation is CASSLDRTTYEQYF.

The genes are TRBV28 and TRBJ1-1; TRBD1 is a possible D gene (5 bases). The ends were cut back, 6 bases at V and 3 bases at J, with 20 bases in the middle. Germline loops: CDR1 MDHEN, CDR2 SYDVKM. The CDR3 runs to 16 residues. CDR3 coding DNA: TGTGCCAGCAGAATCCAGGGACTCGGGACCCACACTGAAGCTTTCTTT. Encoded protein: CASRIQGLGTHTEAFF.

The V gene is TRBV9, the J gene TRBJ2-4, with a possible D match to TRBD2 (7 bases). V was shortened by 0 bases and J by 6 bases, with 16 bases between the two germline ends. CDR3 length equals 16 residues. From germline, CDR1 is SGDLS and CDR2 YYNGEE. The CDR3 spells CASSVEGQGRGNIQYF. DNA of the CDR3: TGTGCCAGCAGCGTAGAAGGTCAGGGGAGGGGAAACATTCAGTACTTC.

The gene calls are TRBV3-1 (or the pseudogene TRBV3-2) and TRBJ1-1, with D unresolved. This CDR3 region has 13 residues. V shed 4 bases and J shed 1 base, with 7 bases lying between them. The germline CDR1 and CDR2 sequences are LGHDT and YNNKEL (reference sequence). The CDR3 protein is CASSRRQNTEAFF. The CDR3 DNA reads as TGTGCCAGCAGCCGCAGGCAGAACACTGAAGCTTTCTTT.

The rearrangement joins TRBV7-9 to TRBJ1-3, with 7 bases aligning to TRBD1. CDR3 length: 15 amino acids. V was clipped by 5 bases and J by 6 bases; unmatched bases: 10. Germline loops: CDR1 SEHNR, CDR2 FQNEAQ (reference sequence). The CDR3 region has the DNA TGTGCCAGCAGCCGCGGGACAGAAAGTCCAAACACCATATATTTT. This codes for CASSRGTESPNTIYF.

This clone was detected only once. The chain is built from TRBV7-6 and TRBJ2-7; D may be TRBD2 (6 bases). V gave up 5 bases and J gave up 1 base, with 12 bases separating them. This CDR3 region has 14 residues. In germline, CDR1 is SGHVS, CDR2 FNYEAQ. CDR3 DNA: TGTGCCAGCAGCCTCCTCGGGGGTTCCTACGAGCAGTACTTC. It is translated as CASSLLGGSYEQYF.

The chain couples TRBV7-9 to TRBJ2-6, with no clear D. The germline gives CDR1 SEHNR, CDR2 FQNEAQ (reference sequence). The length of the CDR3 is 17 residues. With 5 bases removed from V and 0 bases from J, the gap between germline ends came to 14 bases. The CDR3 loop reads CASSPPLRVSGANVLTF. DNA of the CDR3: TGTGCCAGCAGCCCCCCCCTACGGGTCTCTGGGGCCAACGTCCTGACTTTC.